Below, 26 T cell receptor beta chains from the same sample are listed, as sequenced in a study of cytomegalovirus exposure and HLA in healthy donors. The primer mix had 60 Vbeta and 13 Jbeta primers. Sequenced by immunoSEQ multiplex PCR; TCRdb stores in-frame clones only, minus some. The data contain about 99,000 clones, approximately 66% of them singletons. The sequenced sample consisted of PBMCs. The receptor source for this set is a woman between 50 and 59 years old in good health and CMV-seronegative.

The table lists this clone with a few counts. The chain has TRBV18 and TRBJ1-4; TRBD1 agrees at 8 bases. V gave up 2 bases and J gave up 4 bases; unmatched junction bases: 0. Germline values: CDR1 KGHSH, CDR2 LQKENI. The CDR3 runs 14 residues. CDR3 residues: CASSPGQGNEKLFF. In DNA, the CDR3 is TGTGCCAGCTCACCAGGACAGGGTAATGAAAAACTGTTTTTT.

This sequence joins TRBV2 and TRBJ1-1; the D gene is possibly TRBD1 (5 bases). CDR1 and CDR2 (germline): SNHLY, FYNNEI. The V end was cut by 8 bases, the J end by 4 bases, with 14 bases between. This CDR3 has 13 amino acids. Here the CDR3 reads CASRLDSFTEAFF. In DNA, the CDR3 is TGTGCCAGCCGCTTAGACAGTTTCACTGAAGCTTTCTTT.

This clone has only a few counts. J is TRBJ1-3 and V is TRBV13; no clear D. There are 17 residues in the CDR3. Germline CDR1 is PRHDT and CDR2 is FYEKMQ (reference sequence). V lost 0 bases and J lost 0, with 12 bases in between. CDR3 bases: TGTGCCAGCAGCTTAGGCCGCGGCGGCTTCTCTGGAAACACCATATATTTT. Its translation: CASSLGRGGFSGNTIYF.

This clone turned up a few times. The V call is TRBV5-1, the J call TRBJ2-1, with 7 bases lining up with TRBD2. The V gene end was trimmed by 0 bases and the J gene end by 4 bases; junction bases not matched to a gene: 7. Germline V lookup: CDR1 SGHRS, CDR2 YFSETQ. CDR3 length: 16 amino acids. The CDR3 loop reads CASSLVGSGFYNEQFF. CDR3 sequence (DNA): TGCGCCAGCAGCTTGGTAGGTAGCGGGTTTTACAATGAGCAGTTCTTC.

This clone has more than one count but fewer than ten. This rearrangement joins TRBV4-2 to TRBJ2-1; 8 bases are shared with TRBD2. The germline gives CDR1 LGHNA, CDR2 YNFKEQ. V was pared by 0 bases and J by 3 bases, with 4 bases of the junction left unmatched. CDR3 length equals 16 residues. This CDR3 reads CASSQDGGAVYNEQFF. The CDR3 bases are TGTGCCAGCAGCCAAGACGGGGGGGCGGTCTACAATGAGCAGTTCTTC.

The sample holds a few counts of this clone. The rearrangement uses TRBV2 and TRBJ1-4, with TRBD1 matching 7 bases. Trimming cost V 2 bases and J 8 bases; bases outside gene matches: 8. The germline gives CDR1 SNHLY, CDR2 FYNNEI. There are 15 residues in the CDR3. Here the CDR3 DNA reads TGTGCCAGCAGTGAAAGGGGGCAGGATAAGGAAAAACTGTTTTTT. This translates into CASSERGQDKEKLFF.

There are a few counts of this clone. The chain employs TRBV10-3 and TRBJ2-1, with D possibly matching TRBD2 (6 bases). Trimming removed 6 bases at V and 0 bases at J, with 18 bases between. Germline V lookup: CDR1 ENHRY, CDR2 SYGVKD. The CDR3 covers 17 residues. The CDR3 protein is CAIRPLAGIGSYNEQFF. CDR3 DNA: TGTGCCATCAGGCCACTAGCCGGTATTGGCTCCTACAATGAGCAGTTCTTC.

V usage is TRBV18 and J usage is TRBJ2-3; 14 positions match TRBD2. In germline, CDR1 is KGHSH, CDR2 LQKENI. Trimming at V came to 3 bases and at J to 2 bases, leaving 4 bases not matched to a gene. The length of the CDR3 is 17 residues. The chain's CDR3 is CASSPGLAGAATDTQYF. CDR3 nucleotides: TGTGCCAGCTCACCGGGACTAGCGGGGGCCGCCACAGATACGCAGTATTTT.

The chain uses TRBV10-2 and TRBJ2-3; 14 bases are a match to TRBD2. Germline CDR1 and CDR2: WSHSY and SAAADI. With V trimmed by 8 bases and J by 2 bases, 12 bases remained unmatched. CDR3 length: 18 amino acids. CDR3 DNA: TGCGCCAGCCACGGGACTAGCGGGGGATGGAGAGACACAGATACGCAGTATTTT. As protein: CASHGTSGGWRDTDTQYF.

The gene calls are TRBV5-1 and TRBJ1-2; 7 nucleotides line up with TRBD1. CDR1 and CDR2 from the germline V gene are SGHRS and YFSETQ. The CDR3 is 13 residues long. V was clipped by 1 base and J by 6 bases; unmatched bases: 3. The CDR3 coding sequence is TGCGCCAGCAGCTTGACAGGACAGGATGGCTACACCTTC. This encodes CASSLTGQDGYTF.

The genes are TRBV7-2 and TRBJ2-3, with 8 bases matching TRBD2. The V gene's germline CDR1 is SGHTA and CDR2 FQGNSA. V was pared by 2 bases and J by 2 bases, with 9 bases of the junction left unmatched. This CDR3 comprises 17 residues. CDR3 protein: CASSLSRGGRFTDTQYF. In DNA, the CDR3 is TGTGCCAGCAGCTTAAGTCGGGGGGGGCGTTTCACAGATACGCAGTATTTT.

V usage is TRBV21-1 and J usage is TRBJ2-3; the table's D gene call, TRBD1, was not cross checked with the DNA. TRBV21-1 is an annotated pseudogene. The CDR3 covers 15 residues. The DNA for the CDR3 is TGTGCCAGCAGCATCGAGTCCAGGGTGGGGGATACGCAGTATTTT. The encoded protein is CASSIESRVGDTQYF.

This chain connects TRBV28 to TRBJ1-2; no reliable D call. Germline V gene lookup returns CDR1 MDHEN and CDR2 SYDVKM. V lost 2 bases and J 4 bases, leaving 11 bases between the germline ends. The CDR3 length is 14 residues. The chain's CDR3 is CASSLHPALYGYTF. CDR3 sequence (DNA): TGTGCCAGCAGTTTACATCCAGCGCTCTATGGCTACACCTTC.

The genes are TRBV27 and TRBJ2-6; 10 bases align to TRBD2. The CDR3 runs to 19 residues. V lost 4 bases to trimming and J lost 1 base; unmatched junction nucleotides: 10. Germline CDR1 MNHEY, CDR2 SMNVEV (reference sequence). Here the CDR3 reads CASSSPGLAEYSGANVLTF. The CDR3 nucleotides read TGTGCCAGCAGTTCTCCCGGACTAGCGGAATATTCTGGGGCCAACGTCCTGACTTTC.

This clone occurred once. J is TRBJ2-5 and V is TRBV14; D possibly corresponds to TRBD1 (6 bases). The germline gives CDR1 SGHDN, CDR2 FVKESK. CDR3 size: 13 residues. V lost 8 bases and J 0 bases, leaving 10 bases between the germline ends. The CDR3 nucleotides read TGTGCCAGCGGCCGGACAGACCAAGAGACCCAGTACTTC. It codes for CASGRTDQETQYF.

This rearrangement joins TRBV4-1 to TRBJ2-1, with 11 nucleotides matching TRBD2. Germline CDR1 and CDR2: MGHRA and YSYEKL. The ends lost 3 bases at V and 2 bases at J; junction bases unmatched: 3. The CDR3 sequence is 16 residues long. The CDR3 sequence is CASSQRLAGPYNEQFF. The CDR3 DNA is TGCGCCAGCAGCCAGCGACTAGCGGGACCCTACAATGAGCAGTTCTTC.

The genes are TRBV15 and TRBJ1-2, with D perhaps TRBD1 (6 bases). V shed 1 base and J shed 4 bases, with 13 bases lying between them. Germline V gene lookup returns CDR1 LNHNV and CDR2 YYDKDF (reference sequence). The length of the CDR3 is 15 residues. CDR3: CATSRVTGDSYGYTF. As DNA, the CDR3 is TGTGCCACCAGCAGAGTGACAGGCGACAGCTATGGCTACACCTTC.

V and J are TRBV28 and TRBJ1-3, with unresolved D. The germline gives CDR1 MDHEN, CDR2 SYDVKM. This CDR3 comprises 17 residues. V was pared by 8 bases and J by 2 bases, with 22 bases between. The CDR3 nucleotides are TGTGCCAGCGGACTTCTTGAGGGTAGCGGAGCTGGAAACACCATATATTTT. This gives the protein CASGLLEGSGAGNTIYF.

In nucleotides, the CDR3 is TGTGCCAGCAGAGACAGGGGGTACGAGCAGTACTTC. This gives the protein CASRDRGYEQYF. This chain links TRBV2 with TRBJ2-7, with 9 bases fitting TRBD1. Trimming removed 6 bases from V and 4 bases from J; junction bases left unmatched: 1. The length of the CDR3 is 12 residues. CDR1 and CDR2 (germline): SNHLY, FYNNEI.

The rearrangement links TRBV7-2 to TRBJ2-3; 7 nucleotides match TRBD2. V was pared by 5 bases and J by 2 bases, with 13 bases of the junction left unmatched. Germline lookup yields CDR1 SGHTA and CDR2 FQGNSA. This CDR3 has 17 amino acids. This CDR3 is CASSAGNWGGSTDTQYF. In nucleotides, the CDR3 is TGTGCCAGCAGCGCCGGGAATTGGGGGGGATCCACAGATACGCAGTATTTT.

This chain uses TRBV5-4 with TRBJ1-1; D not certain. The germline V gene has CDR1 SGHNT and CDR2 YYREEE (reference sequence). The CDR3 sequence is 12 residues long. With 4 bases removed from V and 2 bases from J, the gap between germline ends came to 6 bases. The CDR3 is CASSLLNTEAFF. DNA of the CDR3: TGTGCCAGCAGCCTACTAAACACTGAAGCTTTCTTT.

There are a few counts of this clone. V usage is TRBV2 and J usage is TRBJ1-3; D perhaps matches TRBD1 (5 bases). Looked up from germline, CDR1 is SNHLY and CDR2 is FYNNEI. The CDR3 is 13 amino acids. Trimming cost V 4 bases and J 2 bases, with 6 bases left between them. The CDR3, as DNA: TGTGCCAGCAGTGTGGACACTGGAAACACCATATATTTT. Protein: CASSVDTGNTIYF. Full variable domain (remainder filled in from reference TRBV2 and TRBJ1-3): EPEVTQTPSHQVTQMGQEVILRCVPISNHLYFYWYRQILGQKVEFLVSFYNNEISEKSEIFDDQFSVERPDGSNFTLKIRSTKLEDSAMYFCASSVDTGNTIYFGEGSWLTVV.

CDR3 sequence: CASSQDRAGALYEQYF. CDR3 DNA: TGCGCCAGCAGCCAAGATCGGGCAGGGGCACTCTACGAGCAGTACTTC. The V gene is TRBV4-3, the J gene TRBJ2-7; D possibly corresponds to TRBD1 (6 bases). Trimming left V 0 bases short and J 3 bases short, with 15 bases between. Per the germline V gene, CDR1 is LGHNA and CDR2 is YSLEER. The CDR3 runs to 16 residues.

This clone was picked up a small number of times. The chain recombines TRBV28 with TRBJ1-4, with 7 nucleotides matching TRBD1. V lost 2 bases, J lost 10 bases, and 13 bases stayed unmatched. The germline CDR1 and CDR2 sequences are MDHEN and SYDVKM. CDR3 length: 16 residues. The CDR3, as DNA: TGTGCCAGCAGTTTAGGCCGACAGGGAGCTATGGGAAAACTGTTTTTT. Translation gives CASSLGRQGAMGKLFF.

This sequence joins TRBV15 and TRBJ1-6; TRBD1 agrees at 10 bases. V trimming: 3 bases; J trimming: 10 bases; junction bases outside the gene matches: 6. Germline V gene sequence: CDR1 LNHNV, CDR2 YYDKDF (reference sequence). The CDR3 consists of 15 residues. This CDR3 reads CATSREGQGNSPLHF. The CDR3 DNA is TGTGCCACCAGCAGGGAGGGACAGGGGAACTCACCCCTCCACTTT.

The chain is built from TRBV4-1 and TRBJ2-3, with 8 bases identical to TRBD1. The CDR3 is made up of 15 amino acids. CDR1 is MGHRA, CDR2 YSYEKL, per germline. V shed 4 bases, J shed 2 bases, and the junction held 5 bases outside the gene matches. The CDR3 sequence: CASSPVQGDTDTQYF. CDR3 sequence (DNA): TGCGCCAGCAGCCCAGTACAGGGGGACACAGATACGCAGTATTTT.